This T cell receptor beta chain was identified in a study of radiotherapy plus CTLA-4 blockade in lung cancer. General study results and limits: Strongest reported response predictors: early blood clone changes and post-radiation interferon-beta. After treatment with radiotherapy plus ipilimumab, TCR clones that came from the tumor expanded in blood.

Of note for this clone: Its antigen is not known.

The CDR3 spans 14 residues. Assay: immunoSEQ multiplex PCR; the TCRdb copy retains only in-frame clones and omits some. The sample has more than 100,000 clones; just under 90% are singletons. The sample consisted of peripheral blood, taken from a patient treated with radiotherapy plus ipilimumab. The V call is TRBV21-1, the J call TRBJ2-2; the tabulated D call, TRBD2, remains unverified against the DNA. TRBV21-1 is given as a pseudogene. The source is a human donor with non-small cell lung cancer that progressed on radiotherapy plus ipilimumab. The CDR3 here is CAGPGGRHTGELFF. CDR3 nucleotide sequence: TGTGCCGGGCCGGGGGGGCGGCACACCGGGGAGCTGTTTTTT.